The text below deals with one T cell receptor (beta chain). It lacks a known antigen. No much larger clone is present one base from it, and per-base qualities are unavailable. The data belong to a study of graft-versus-host responses after intestinal transplantation (dated by TCRdb to 2020 to 2022). Background for the entire study: Multivisceral, liver-intestinal, or isolated intestinal transplants were received by the recipients. Every recipient was given anti-thymocyte globulin induction, then maintenance tacrolimus and steroids for roughly 3 years. After intestinal transplantation, graft-versus-host and host-versus-graft alloreactive T cell clones were followed in the graft, circulation and bone marrow using bulk TCR-beta CDR3 sequencing. To identify alloreactive clones, pre-transplant mixed lymphocyte reaction products were sequenced and compared with unstimulated pre-transplant donor and recipient T cells. Of the 20 to 30 intestinal transplant recipients enrolled in the cohort, one of whom was a retransplant, 3 patients without pretransplant specimens were excluded. A peak of at least 4% donor T cells among recipient peripheral blood mononuclear cells was the definition used for donor T cell macrochimerism. Rather than going through the commercial service, samples from a few later patients were sequenced in-house on an Illumina MiSeq and processed with MiXCR.

Libraries were constructed by the immunoSEQ multiplex PCR assay. High-throughput TCR-beta CDR3 sequencing of genomic DNA from most patients was performed by Adaptive Biotechnologies. Under the source paper's analysis protocol: Adaptive's ImmunoSEQ software supplied the TCR sequencing data for under 20 patients, while MiXCR and VDJtools were used to process a few other patients. Because the origin of CDR3 nucleotide sequences shared between donor and recipient could not be assigned, those sequences were removed. At least 2-fold expansion over unstimulated cells and a minimum CFSE-low frequency of 0.002% (template counts) or 0.001% (read counts) were required for clones to be classified as alloreactive. Mappable clones were those detected in sequenced pre-transplant spleen, lymph node, or MLR CFSE-low populations of the donor or recipient. The cumulative frequency of alloreactive clones was calculated as a percentage of all sequences, weighted by copy number. TCRdb took this table from immuneACCESS and kept in-frame rearrangements with V and J called. Such tables lack part of the clones; where checked against another copy, unresolved V genes explain under half of the gap, and the rest is unexplained. The V and J calls and clone size are taken from that table; D and trimming were inferred from the DNA. Present in this sample are around 16,000 clones, 65% to 85% of which were seen just once. About 8% of the sample rests with the top ten.

In the germline V gene, CDR1 corresponds to MNHEY and CDR2 to SVGAGI. The CDR3 runs 15 amino acids, cysteine and phenylalanine included. Of all the DNA, just the CDR3 is kept, 45 bases in frame from base 1. V and J lose 4 bases and 7 bases, and a span of 19 bases separates them. Intraepithelial and lamina propria lymphocytes were isolated from graft specimens using dithiothreitol, EDTA incubations and collagenase D digestion. Bulk TCR-beta sequencing was performed on serial intestinal graft biopsy specimens collected as late as 600 days after transplant. Summary of the overall study and its limitations: GvH clones were detected in recipient bone marrow, and some of these GvH clones were observed earlier in ileal mucosa or blood, consistent with an intestinal mucosal origin. Conclusions were limited by the relatively low number and heterogeneity of intestinal transplant patients. Early after transplant, peak levels of circulating GvH clones were found to be associated with declines in HvG clones. In the allografts of patients with donor T cell macrochimerism, GvH to HvG T cell clonal ratios were high.

The source of this sequence is a human patient who received an intestinal transplant, so some T cells may come from the graft donor. The starting material was ileum tissue, obtained around 69 weeks after intestinal transplant. The sequence links TRBV6-5 to TRBJ1-2; 5 matching bases give a weak D call of TRBD1. CDR3 region: CASSLTSGTPGGYTF. In nucleotides, the sequence is TGTGCCAGCAGTTTAACCTCCGGGACCCCGGGTGGCTACACCTTC.